This T cell receptor (beta chain) was profiled in a study of OX40 agonist ivuxolimab in advanced cancers. Clones were read by immunoSEQ multiplex PCR, and TCRdb kept only the in-frame ones, dropping some. The sample holds tens of thousands of clones, about 83% seen once. This TCR came from an adult with an advanced solid tumor such as melanoma, head and neck, liver or kidney cancer. Specimen: CD4+ or CD8+ T cells sorted from blood, collected in a trial of the OX40 agonist ivuxolimab.

DNA for the CDR3: TGTGCCAGCAGCCACAGGGGCGGCAGCGGGGGGTTGGTCATTCAGTACTTC. Its translation is CASSHRGGSGGLVIQYF. The V gene is TRBV2, the J gene TRBJ2-4; 9 bases line up with TRBD2. This CDR3 comprises 17 residues. Per germline, CDR1 SNHLY and CDR2 FYNNEI. With 6 bases clipped from V and 9 bases from J, the junction kept 18 bases outside the gene matches.